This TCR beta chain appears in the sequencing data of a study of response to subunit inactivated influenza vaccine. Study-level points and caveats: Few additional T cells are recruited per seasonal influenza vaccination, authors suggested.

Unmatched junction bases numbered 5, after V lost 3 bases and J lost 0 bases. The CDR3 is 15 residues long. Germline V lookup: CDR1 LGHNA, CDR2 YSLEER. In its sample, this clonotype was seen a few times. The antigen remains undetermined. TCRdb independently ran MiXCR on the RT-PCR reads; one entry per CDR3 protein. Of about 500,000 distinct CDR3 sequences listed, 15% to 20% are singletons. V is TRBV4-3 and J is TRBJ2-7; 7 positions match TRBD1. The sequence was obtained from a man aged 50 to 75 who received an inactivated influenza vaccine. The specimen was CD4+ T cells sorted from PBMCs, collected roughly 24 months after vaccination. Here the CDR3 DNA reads TGCGCCAGCAGCCAGCAGACAGGGAGCTCCTACGAGCAGTACTTC. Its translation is CASSQQTGSSYEQYF.